This is a list of T cell receptor beta chains from one sample in a study of blood T cell repertoires in COVID-19. Repertoires were generated with immunoSEQ multiplex PCR, while TCRdb's copy carries only in-frame clones and drops some. The sample yields about 170,000 clones, roughly nine tenths seen once. The sample comprised peripheral blood. Receptors were obtained from a man aged 70-80 years with acute or convalescent COVID-19. CDR3s include the opening cysteine and the closing phenylalanine or tryptophan. The D gene is left open where the match is weak. Some rows have no size entry. The others give once, few or many, or a class for an expanded clone.

D	J	V	size	DNA	CDR3
-	TRBJ2-1	TRBV13	-	TGTGCCAGCAGCTCCTACACTGGGCCAGGGGAGCAGTTCTTC	CASSSYTGPGEQFF
-	TRBJ1-5	TRBV4-2	-	TGTGCCAGCAGCCAAGATAGTGATCAGCCCCAGCATTTT	CASSQDSDQPQHF
-	TRBJ2-1	TRBV7-3	-	TGTGCCAGCAGCCTCGGCAGCGGGTATTACAATGAGCAGTTCTTC	CASSLGSGYYNEQFF
-	TRBJ1-6	TRBV7-2	-	TGTGCCAGCAGCTTAGCCCTCGATTCACCCCTCCACTTT	CASSLALDSPLHF
-	TRBJ2-2	TRBV4-1	-	TGCGCCAGCAGCCTCCAGAACCCGAACACCGGGGAGCTGTTTTTT	CASSLQNPNTGELFF
-	TRBJ2-3	TRBV28	-	TGTGCCAGCAGTTTCCTACCCCTGGATACGCAGTATTTT	CASSFLPLDTQYF
-	TRBJ1-2	TRBV7-9	once	TGTGCCAGCAGCTTTGGGCCCTCGTATGGCTACACCTTC	CASSFGPSYGYTF
-	TRBJ2-7	TRBV21-1	-	TGTGCCAGCAGCCTCCGGGGACAACGCTGCTCCTACGAGCAGTACTTC	CASSLRGQRCSYEQYF
-	TRBJ1-2	TRBV18	-	TGTGCCAGCTCACCAGGGGGAGGAGGCTACACCTTC	CASSPGGGGYTF
-	TRBJ2-7	TRBV5-5	-	TGTGCCAGCAGCCCGGTCCGCTACGAGCAGTACTTC	CASSPVRYEQYF
TRBD1	TRBJ1-1	TRBV5-5	-	TGTGCCAGCAGCTCACAGGGGGGTACTGAAGCTTTCTTT	CASSSQGGTEAFF
-	TRBJ2-7	TRBV21-1	-	TGTGCCAGCAGCCGTAGAGGTAACCGAGGGGGCAGGTCCTACGAGCAGTACTTC	CASSRRGNRGGRSYEQYF
TRBD1	TRBJ1-1	TRBV5-1	-	TGCGCCAGCAGCTTGGTGGTAGGACAGGGGGCCGGTGAAGCTTTCTTT	CASSLVVGQGAGEAFF
-	TRBJ2-7	TRBV6-1	once	TGTGCCAGCAGTGAAAAATTTGTGGCCGACAGAGACCCTCCGGCGCGCTACGAGCAGTACTTC	CASSEKFVADRDPPARYEQYF
TRBD1	TRBJ1-1	TRBV25-1	-	TGTGCCAGCAGTGTACGACAGGGGGCGCTCACTGAAGCTTTCTTT	CASSVRQGALTEAFF
TRBD2	TRBJ2-1	TRBV19	-	TGTGCCAGTGCTATAGCGGGGGGCACCAATGAGCAGTTCTTC	CASAIAGGTNEQFF
-	TRBJ2-5	TRBV5-1	-	TGCGCCAGCAGCTTTGGCAGGAGGGTAGGAGAGACCCAGTACTTC	CASSFGRRVGETQYF
-	TRBJ1-6	TRBV7-2	-	TGTGCCAGCAGCTTCACGGGCGCGGGTAATTCACCCCTCCACTTT	CASSFTGAGNSPLHF
-	TRBJ1-3	TRBV7-9	-	TGTGCCAGCAGCCGGGTCTCGGAGGGACGGAGAGGAAACACCATATATTTT	CASSRVSEGRRGNTIYF
TRBD2	TRBJ2-3	TRBV19	few	TGTGCCAGTAGTATTAGCGGGGGGGCCAACACAGATACGCAGTATTTT	CASSISGGANTDTQYF